The entry below describes one TCR beta chain. Its matching antigen is unknown. One end of the junction is discordant with germline, which a read error may explain. Constant-region priming of 500 ng total RNA yielded TCR beta cDNA. Libraries covering TCR beta were generated through three nested multiplex PCR rounds (using a slightly modified ARM-PCR). PCR rounds one and two used TRBV1-TRBV30 forward primers with a C-beta reverse primer for around 9 cycles each. TCRdb reprocessed the multiplex PCR reads with MiXCR, giving one entry per CDR3 protein. The sample lists tens of thousands of distinct CDR3 sequences, about 70% occurring once. The CDR3 extends over 16 amino acids. Per germline, CDR1 MNHEY and CDR2 SVGAGI. This specimen comes from a study of tumor-infiltrating lymphocytes in primary liver carcinoma. At the level of the study: Staging placed the tumors at T1-T3 N0M0, and they measured about 4 to 10 cm across.

The study co-extracted DNA and RNA from 20-30 mg of unsorted bulk tissue. Notes on the study in general: A small share of top clones, only about 7-24%, was found in all five tumor regions.

The chain has TRBV6-5 and TRBJ2-1; 8 bases align to TRBD2. The source of this sequence is a man in his forties with primary liver carcinoma and hepatitis B virus infection. Sequencing was done on a sample of liver tumor tissue from sampling region 2. Specified subset: tumor region T2, inferior pole. CDR3 sequence reads: CVSRPPRSGGYNEQFF. The CDR3, as DNA: TGTGTCAGCAGACCCCCTAGGTCGGGAGGGTATAATGAGCAGTTCTTC.